The clone carrying this T cell receptor (beta chain) appeared a few times. Trimming left V 5 bases short and J 0 bases short, with 10 bases between. From germline, CDR1 is SNHLY and CDR2 FYNNEI. The CDR3 covers 15 residues. Total RNA was isolated from whole blood that had not been fractionated. The library tagged each cDNA molecule with unique molecular identifiers. Authors' processing steps: Samples contained a median of roughly 100,000 TCRs, with a range of roughly 23,224 to 700,000. TCRdb itself ran the 5' RACE reads through MiXCR, one entry per CDR3 protein. These V and J calls are TCRdb output, not the study's own analysis. The sample contains fewer than 150,000 distinct CDR3 sequences, more than 15% of which appear only once. These data come from a study of human T cells and chemical hapten exposure. Looking at the study overall: Small discrepancies in pooled library volume mainly accounted for the varying TCR yields per sample.

The rearrangement links TRBV2 to TRBJ2-2; the D gene could be TRBD1 or TRBD2 (6 bases each). The sequence was collected from a human donor in good health. CDR3 in DNA: TGTGCCAGCAGTACTGGGGGGCCGAACACCGGGGAGCTGTTTTTT. It encodes CASSTGGPNTGELFF.